Listed here are 21 T cell receptor beta chains from one sample, sequenced in a study of Ad26.COV2.S vaccination and SARS-CoV-2 variants. Regarding treatment: around 19 received Ad26.COV2.S at low or high dose, single or two shots; about 5 received placebo; per-sample allocation not given. It was on day 63 after the first vaccine or placebo injection that samples were taken. Libraries were prepared by immunoSEQ multiplex PCR; TCRdb keeps only in-frame clonotypes and omits some of them. The table lists roughly 350,000 clones, roughly 91% of them singletons. The source material was peripheral blood, sampled in a trial of Ad26.COV2.S vaccine versus placebo. All receptors derive from a person aged 18-60 years who received the Ad26.COV2.S COVID-19 vaccine or a placebo.

The CDR3 reads CASMVRGGPKDTQYF. As DNA, the CDR3 is TGTGCCAGCATGGTAAGGGGAGGGCCTAAAGATACGCAGTATTTT. The chain joins TRBV28 to TRBJ2-3, with TRBD2 identical over 7 bases. The J segment lost 5 bases and the V segment lost 7 bases, leaving 12 bases of the junction unmatched. Germline assignment: CDR1 MDHEN and CDR2 SYDVKM. The CDR3 spans 15 residues.

J is TRBJ1-2 and V is TRBV29-1, with D perhaps matching TRBD1 (5 bases). The CDR3 covers 16 residues. Germline values: CDR1 SQVTM, CDR2 ANQGSEA. V shed 1 base and J shed 0 bases, with 15 bases lying between them. The CDR3 here is CSVEVTKRGANYGYTF. The CDR3 bases are TGCAGCGTTGAAGTTACAAAAAGAGGGGCTAACTATGGCTACACCTTC.

V gene TRBV4-1 combines with J gene TRBJ1-1; D may be TRBD1 (5 bases). V lost 4 bases and J 5 bases, leaving 14 bases between the germline ends. The CDR3 contains 14 residues. Per germline, CDR1 MGHRA and CDR2 YSYEKL. The DNA for the CDR3 is TGCGCCAGCAGCCGGCAGGGAGGAGAGACTGAAGCTTTCTTT. It specifies CASSRQGGETEAFF.

The J gene is TRBJ2-1, the V gene TRBV11-2, with 10 bases aligning to TRBD1. The CDR3 is 14 residues long. CDR1 SGHAT and CDR2 FQNNGV come from the germline V gene. The junction had 4 bases not matched to a gene; V was cut back by 3 bases and J by 8 bases. The CDR3 DNA reads TGTGCCAGCAGCTTTGGGACAGGGGTTGATGAGCAGTTCTTC. Its protein product is CASSFGTGVDEQFF.

This clone was counted a single time. CDR3 nucleotide sequence: TGTGCCAGCAGCTTGGACCCTGAATACGAGCAGTACTTC. Translated: CASSLDPEYEQYF. The chain uses TRBV5-4 and TRBJ2-7; D is undetermined. This CDR3 is built from 13 residues. Germline V gene sequence: CDR1 SGHNT, CDR2 YYREEE (reference sequence). V was clipped by 0 bases and J by 4 bases, with 8 bases between them. Using reference TRBV5-4 and TRBJ2-7 for the parts outside the CDR3, the full variable domain is ETGVTQSPTHLIKTRGQQVTLRCSSQSGHNTVSWYQQALGQGPQFIFQYYREEENGRGNFPPRFSGLQFPNYSSELNVNALELDDSALYLCASSLDPEYEQYFGPGTRLTVT.

This chain connects TRBV12-3 or TRBV12-4 to TRBJ2-1; D unresolved. The CDR3 contains 13 residues. With 3 bases removed from V and 6 bases from J, the gap between germline ends came to 9 bases. CDR3 in amino acids: CASSFDGRNEQFF. The CDR3 bases are TGTGCCAGCAGTTTTGACGGACGCAATGAGCAGTTCTTC.

This chain links TRBV4-1 with TRBJ1-1; TRBD1 might be the D (6 bases). Per germline, CDR1 MGHRA and CDR2 YSYEKL. With 4 bases removed from V and 1 base from J, the gap between germline ends came to 19 bases. The length of the CDR3 is 17 residues. The chain's CDR3 is CASSLGQFLKPNTEAFF. The CDR3 DNA reads as TGCGCCAGCAGCCTCGGACAGTTTTTGAAACCGAACACTGAAGCTTTCTTT.

V gene TRBV27 combines with J gene TRBJ2-1, with 12 bases matching TRBD2. There are 18 residues in the CDR3. Germline lookup yields CDR1 MNHEY and CDR2 SMNVEV (reference sequence). The J segment lost 0 bases and the V segment lost 5 bases, leaving 8 bases of the junction unmatched. The CDR3 region is CASSKRTSGTRSYNEQFF. The DNA for the CDR3 is TGTGCCAGCAGTAAACGGACTAGCGGGACACGCTCCTACAATGAGCAGTTCTTC.

The gene calls are TRBV2 and TRBJ1-4, with 7 bases that match TRBD1. The CDR3 contains 14 residues. The germline V gene encodes CDR1 SNHLY and CDR2 FYNNEI. Losses at the gene ends were 6 bases for V and 1 base for J; bases not matched to a gene: 2. The CDR3 reads CASRQGITNEKLFF. For the CDR3, the DNA is TGTGCCAGCAGACAGGGGATAACTAATGAAAAACTGTTTTTT.

The chain uses TRBV28 and TRBJ2-7; the D is unclear. CDR3 length equals 16 residues. Looked up from germline, CDR1 is MDHEN and CDR2 is SYDVKM. V was shortened by 2 bases and J by 0 bases, with 14 bases between the two germline ends. The chain's CDR3 is CASSLVVALSSYEQYF. DNA for the CDR3: TGTGCCAGCAGTTTAGTGGTGGCGTTAAGCTCCTACGAGCAGTACTTC.

The chain is built from TRBV7-2 and TRBJ1-2, with 8 bases matching TRBD1. The CDR3 is made up of 14 amino acids. V was pared by 5 bases and J by 2 bases, with 4 bases of the junction left unmatched. Per the germline V gene, CDR1 is SGHTA and CDR2 is FQGNSA. The CDR3 region is CASSPRQGNYGYTF. CDR3 in DNA: TGTGCCAGCAGCCCCCGACAGGGGAACTATGGCTACACCTTC.

A single count supports this clone. The chain carries TRBV5-5 and TRBJ2-2; TRBD2 matches 7 bases. Trimming cost V 6 bases and J 3 bases; bases outside gene matches: 11. CDR3 length equals 16 residues. Germline V lookup: CDR1 SGHKS, CDR2 YYEKEE (reference sequence). Here the CDR3 DNA reads TGTGCCAGCATGCCGGGCGGGGGATTGGACACCGGGGAGCTGTTTTTT. Its translation is CASMPGGGLDTGELFF.

This chain links TRBV24-1 with TRBJ2-2; D unresolved. CDR3 length equals 14 residues. The V gene lost 3 bases and the J gene lost 6 bases, with 10 bases spanning the gap. CDR1 and CDR2 (germline): KGHDR, SFDVKD. The DNA for the CDR3 is TGTGCCACCAGTGATGACTCCGACTCCGGGGAGCTGTTTTTT. Translation gives CATSDDSDSGELFF.

This clone was counted between two and nine times. In nucleotides, the CDR3 is TGTGCCAGCAGCAGAGAGGGGAGTCCAGAGACCCAGTACTTC. Translated, it gives CASSREGSPETQYF. The chain carries TRBV7-9 and TRBJ2-5; the D gene could be TRBD1 or TRBD2 (5 bases each). Per germline, CDR1 SEHNR and CDR2 FQNEAQ (reference sequence). CDR3 size: 14 residues. V lost 5 bases to trimming and J lost 4 bases, with 14 bases between them.

This chain connects TRBV19 to TRBJ2-6; D not resolved. Germline loops: CDR1 LNHDA, CDR2 SQIVND (reference sequence). There are 13 residues in the CDR3. The ends were cut back, 3 bases at V and 3 bases at J, with 3 bases in the middle. As DNA, the CDR3 is TGTGCCAGTAGTATTTTTGGGGCCAACGTCCTGACTTTC. This encodes CASSIFGANVLTF.

The chain recombines TRBV19 with TRBJ1-1, with 8 nucleotides matching TRBD1. V lost 6 bases and J lost 1; bases outside the gene matches: 10. Per germline, CDR1 LNHDA and CDR2 SQIVND (reference sequence). This CDR3 comprises 16 residues. The CDR3 region has the DNA TGTGCCAGTAGGAGCAGGGGGCTGGTTCGGAACACTGAAGCTTTCTTT. This gives the protein CASRSRGLVRNTEAFF.

This clone was seen a single time. This chain uses TRBV2 with TRBJ2-1; no clear D gene. V lost 1 base, J lost 0 bases, and 4 bases lay in between. Germline V gives CDR1 SNHLY, CDR2 FYNNEI. This CDR3 has 14 amino acids. The CDR3, as DNA: TGTGCCAGCAGTGAAGGGAGCTCCTACAATGAGCAGTTCTTC. Its translation: CASSEGSSYNEQFF.

The sample holds one count of this clone. This sequence joins TRBV11-2 and TRBJ2-7; D gene uncertain. CDR3 length: 14 amino acids. Trimming removed 5 bases at V and 7 bases at J, with 18 bases between. Germline V gives CDR1 SGHAT, CDR2 FQNNGV. DNA for the CDR3: TGTGCCAGCAGCGGGCCCCTTAATATGGGGGAGCAGTACTTC. Its protein is CASSGPLNMGEQYF.

The rearrangement links TRBV7-6 to TRBJ2-5, with 13 nucleotides matching TRBD2. The CDR3 has 16 residues. V lost 4 bases to trimming and J lost 1 base; unmatched junction nucleotides: 3. Germline CDR1 reads SGHVS; CDR2 reads FNYEAQ. The CDR3 DNA sequence: TGTGCCAGCAGCTGGCGGACTAGCGGGAGCCAAGAGACCCAGTACTTC. Translation gives CASSWRTSGSQETQYF.

This clone rates as medium-sized (0.01 to 0.1%). The chain combines TRBV18 with TRBJ2-5; TRBD2 matches at 14 bases. Germline-derived CDR1 and CDR2 are KGHSH and LQKENI. With 1 base clipped from V and 4 bases from J, the junction kept 8 bases outside the gene matches. This CDR3 contains 18 residues. The CDR3 DNA sequence: TGTGCCAGCTCACCACAGGGGACTAGCGGGGGACTCCTAGAGACCCAGTACTTC. Translated, it gives CASSPQGTSGGLLETQYF. Supplemented by reference TRBV18 and TRBJ2-5, the full variable domain reads NAGVMQNPRHLVRRRGQEARLRCSPMKGHSHVYWYRQLPEEGLKFMVYLQKENIIDESGMPKERFSAEFPKEGPSILRIQQVVRGDSAAYFCASSPQGTSGGLLETQYFGPGTRLLVL.

The V gene is TRBV9, the J gene TRBJ1-1; D might be TRBD1 (5 bases). The CDR3 has 15 amino acids. Germline loops: CDR1 SGDLS, CDR2 YYNGEE. The V and J ends lost 0 bases and 4 bases respectively, with 13 bases between them. CDR3 sequence: CASSVDPGRATEAFF. The CDR3 DNA sequence: TGTGCCAGCAGCGTAGATCCGGGGCGCGCCACTGAAGCTTTCTTT. The whole variable domain, remainder taken from reference TRBV9 and TRBJ1-1, is DSGVTQTPKHLITATGQRVTLRCSPRSGDLSVYWYQQSLDQGLQFLIQYYNGEERAKGNILERFSAQQFPDLHSELNLSSLELGDSALYFCASSVDPGRATEAFFGQGTRLTVV.